The next 17 T cell receptor beta chains were all read from a single sample in a study of T-cell memory formation after mild COVID-19. Using its own MiXCR run on the 5' RACE reads, TCRdb lists one record per CDR3 protein. The sample includes 360,000 or so distinct CDR3 sequences, around 30% of them seen just once. Material for sequencing was PBMCs or a T cell subset sorted from them (not recorded which). The receptor set was obtained from an adult woman who had mild COVID-19 (a few samples of this study predate the infection). Cell type and time point are not known.

This sequence joins TRBV6-4 and TRBJ2-1; maybe TRBD2 (6 bases). The germline V gene encodes CDR1 MRHNA and CDR2 SNTAGT. V shed 2 bases and J shed 6 bases, with 11 bases lying between them. The CDR3 runs to 14 residues. Written as DNA, the CDR3 is TGTGCCAGCAGTGACGGAGGGGAGCCCAATGAGCAGTTCTTC. Protein product: CASSDGGEPNEQFF.

The chain employs TRBV5-1 and TRBJ1-6; D not certain. Germline lookup yields CDR1 SGHRS and CDR2 YFSETQ. The V end lost 2 bases, the J end lost 0 bases, and 9 bases lay between the germline ends. The CDR3 has 16 amino acids. In nucleotides, the CDR3 is TGCGCCAGCAGCTTTGCATCGGCCTCCTATAATTCACCCCTCCACTTT. Translation: CASSFASASYNSPLHF.

There are a few counts of this clonotype. The rearrangement joins TRBV7-2 to TRBJ2-2; 12 positions agree with TRBD2. The CDR3 length is 17 residues. V was pared by 2 bases and J by 4 bases, with 5 bases of the junction left unmatched. From germline, CDR1 is SGHTA and CDR2 FQGNSA. The CDR3 bases are TGTGCCAGCAGCTTACTAGCGGGGGGGCCTACCACCGGGGAGCTGTTTTTT. Its protein is CASSLLAGGPTTGELFF.

The table lists this clonotype with a few counts. The chain has TRBV18 and TRBJ2-1; no definite D call. The CDR3 is 12 residues long. V lost 3 bases to trimming and J lost 5 bases, with 5 bases between them. Germline CDR1 and CDR2: KGHSH and LQKENI. CDR3 loop: CASSPTDNEQFF. Written as DNA, the CDR3 is TGTGCCAGCTCACCGACTGACAATGAGCAGTTCTTC.

This clonotype occurred many times. The chain is built from TRBV5-1 and TRBJ2-5; possible D gene TRBD1, 5 bases. The CDR3 covers 16 residues. The V gene lost 3 bases and the J gene lost 3 bases, with 18 bases spanning the gap. Germline V gene lookup returns CDR1 SGHRS and CDR2 YFSETQ. CDR3: CASSSRQIGAEETQYF. The CDR3 DNA follows: TGCGCCAGCAGCTCGAGACAGATAGGGGCCGAAGAGACCCAGTACTTC.

Only a few counts were recorded for this clonotype. The gene calls are TRBV18 and TRBJ2-7; tentative D call: TRBD2 (5 bases). Germline CDR1 is KGHSH and CDR2 is LQKENI. CDR3 size: 13 residues. Trimming took 2 bases from V and 7 from J, leaving 12 bases between them. The CDR3 reads CASSPDEGLEQYF. CDR3 DNA sequence: TGTGCCAGCTCACCAGACGAGGGTCTTGAGCAGTACTTC.

The chain combines TRBV12-3 or TRBV12-4 with TRBJ1-6; D is uncertain. The CDR3 has 13 residues. V lost 6 bases to trimming and J lost 3 bases, with 6 bases between them. The CDR3 nucleotides read TGTGCCAGCAGGCAGCTCTATAATTCACCCCTCCACTTT. It codes for CASRQLYNSPLHF.

CDR3 in DNA: TGTGCCAGCTCACCCTTAGGGATCCGTACAGATACGCAGTATTTT. Translating it yields CASSPLGIRTDTQYF. V usage is TRBV18 and J usage is TRBJ2-3; D gene ambiguous. The CDR3 runs to 15 residues. Germline CDR1 reads KGHSH; CDR2 reads LQKENI. Trimming shortened V by 3 bases and J by 3 bases, and 13 bases separated the two germline ends.

There are a few counts of this clonotype. The J gene is TRBJ1-4, the V gene TRBV7-9; no definite D call. CDR1 SEHNR and CDR2 FQNEAQ come from the germline V gene (reference sequence). There are 14 residues in the CDR3. Trimming shortened V by 1 base and J by 5 bases, and 8 bases separated the two germline ends. The CDR3 DNA reads TGTGCCAGCAGCTTAGTAGGGCCGAATGAAAAACTGTTTTTT. Its translation is CASSLVGPNEKLFF.

The chain uses TRBV4-1 and TRBJ2-5; 8 bases are shared with TRBD1. V lost 3 bases, J lost 5 bases, and 8 bases stayed unmatched. This CDR3 is built from 15 residues. Germline V gene lookup returns CDR1 MGHRA and CDR2 YSYEKL. The CDR3, as DNA: TGCGCCAGCAGCCACCCCCCAGGGGGCGATGAGACCCAGTACTTC. Its protein is CASSHPPGGDETQYF.

The chain employs TRBV2 and TRBJ1-1; D remains unclear. The germline V gene encodes CDR1 SNHLY and CDR2 FYNNEI. V lost 2 bases to trimming and J lost 1 base, with 5 bases between them. CDR3 size: 13 residues. The DNA of the CDR3 is TGTGCCAGCAGTGAACTCCCGAACACTGAAGCTTTCTTT. As protein: CASSELPNTEAFF.

In this sample, this clonotype turned up a few times. The chain employs TRBV12-3 or TRBV12-4 and TRBJ2-7; 8 bases match TRBD1. V lost 4 bases and J lost 6; bases outside the gene matches: 5. This CDR3 spans 13 amino acids. The CDR3, as DNA: TGTGCCAGCAGTTCCTACAGGGGGGCCGAGCAGTACTTC. Translation gives CASSSYRGAEQYF.

In this sample, this clonotype turned up a few times. This chain connects TRBV7-2 to TRBJ1-2; D not resolved. The germline gives CDR1 SGHTA, CDR2 FQGNSA. The CDR3 covers 12 residues. V lost 2 bases to trimming and J lost 8 bases, with 9 bases between them. The CDR3 DNA follows: TGTGCCAGCAGCTTACGGGTCGGCGGCTACACCTTC. This codes for CASSLRVGGYTF.

This chain connects TRBV29-1 to TRBJ1-5; possible D gene TRBD1, 5 bases. CDR1 SQVTM and CDR2 ANQGSEA come from the germline V gene. V shed 6 bases and J shed 4 bases, with 16 bases lying between them. The CDR3 is 14 residues long. The CDR3 DNA is TGCAGCGTCACCACTTTAGGGGAGAATCAGCCCCAGCATTTT. Protein: CSVTTLGENQPQHF.

This clonotype was counted a few times. The chain links TRBV7-9 to TRBJ1-1; D gene unclear. V dropped 4 bases and J dropped 8 bases, with 8 bases sitting between them. The CDR3 is 11 amino acids. Germline CDR1 and CDR2: SEHNR and FQNEAQ (reference sequence). CDR3 protein: CASSYTEEAFF. CDR3 nucleotides: TGTGCCAGCAGCTATACAGAGGAAGCTTTCTTT.

The rearrangement links TRBV4-1 to TRBJ1-1, with 7 bases fitting TRBD1. Germline CDR1 reads MGHRA; CDR2 reads YSYEKL. The CDR3 covers 14 residues. J gave up 3 bases and V 1 base, and 2 bases lay outside the gene matches. This CDR3 is CASSQGQGDTEAFF. DNA for the CDR3: TGCGCCAGCAGCCAAGGACAGGGAGACACTGAAGCTTTCTTT.

This clonotype has a handful of counts. The chain employs TRBV24-1 and TRBJ2-2; D is undetermined. Germline V CDR1 and CDR2: KGHDR, SFDVKD. The length of the CDR3 is 13 residues. V was pared by 6 bases and J by 1 base, with 5 bases between. The CDR3 spells CATSWKNTGELFF. As DNA, the CDR3 is TGTGCCACCAGTTGGAAGAACACCGGGGAGCTGTTTTTT.